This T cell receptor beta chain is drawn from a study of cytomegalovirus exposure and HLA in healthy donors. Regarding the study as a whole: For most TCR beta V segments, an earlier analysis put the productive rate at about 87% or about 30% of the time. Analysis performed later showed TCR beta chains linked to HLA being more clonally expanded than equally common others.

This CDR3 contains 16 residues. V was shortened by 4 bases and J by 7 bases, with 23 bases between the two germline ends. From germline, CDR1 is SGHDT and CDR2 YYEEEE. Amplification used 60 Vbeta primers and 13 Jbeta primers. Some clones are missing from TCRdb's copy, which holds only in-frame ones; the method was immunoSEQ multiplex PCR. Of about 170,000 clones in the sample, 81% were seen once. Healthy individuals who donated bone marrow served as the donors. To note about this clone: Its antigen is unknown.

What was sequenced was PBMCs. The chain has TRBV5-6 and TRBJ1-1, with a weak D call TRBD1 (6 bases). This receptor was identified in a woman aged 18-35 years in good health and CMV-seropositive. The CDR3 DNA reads TGTGCCAGCAGCCAACCTGGACCAACAGGGTTCATTGAAGCTTTCTTT. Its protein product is CASSQPGPTGFIEAFF.